One and the same sample provided the 9 T cell receptor beta chains below, sequenced in a study of shared clonotypes between healthy human individuals. TCRdb's copy holds only in-frame clones and misses some; the assay was immunoSEQ multiplex PCR. The table lists nearly 1 million clones, 76% of them singletons. Sequences were obtained from memory CD4+ T cells sorted from blood. Subset noted: CD45RA-negative fraction. The source is a man aged 18 to 29 in good health.

This clone was picked up one time. This rearrangement joins TRBV11-3 to TRBJ2-1, with a weak D call TRBD2 (6 bases). V dropped 1 base and J dropped 7 bases, with 14 bases sitting between them. Germline-derived CDR1 and CDR2 are SGHNT and YENEEA. This CDR3 region has 15 residues. The CDR3 DNA sequence: TGTGCCAGCAGCTTAGTGCGGGGAGACCTGAATGAGCAGTTCTTC. Translated: CASSLVRGDLNEQFF.

This rearrangement joins TRBV29-1 to TRBJ2-7; no clear D gene. The CDR3 consists of 12 residues. Trimming pared 8 bases from V and 3 bases from J, leaving 14 bases between. Germline V CDR1 and CDR2: SQVTM, ANQGSEA. CDR3 amino acids: CSSLGRYYEQYF. DNA for the CDR3: TGCAGCTCCTTAGGGCGGTACTACGAGCAGTACTTC.

V usage is TRBV4-1 and J usage is TRBJ2-7, with 8 nucleotides matching TRBD1. CDR1 MGHRA and CDR2 YSYEKL come from the germline V gene. After removal of 0 bases from V and 7 bases from J, the junction contained 11 bases not matched to a gene. The CDR3 extends over 16 amino acids. The CDR3 loop reads CASSQETAGGAGEQYF. Written as DNA, the CDR3 is TGCGCCAGCAGCCAAGAGACGGCAGGGGGCGCGGGGGAGCAGTACTTC.

This clone was seen only a few times. In the same sample, other DNA sequences code for this CDR3. This chain joins TRBV5-6 and TRBJ2-5, with D possibly being TRBD1 (5 bases). The CDR3 length is 13 residues. Per germline, CDR1 SGHDT and CDR2 YYEEEE. V lost 1 base, J lost 4 bases, and 8 bases lay in between. The CDR3 spells CASSLTGRETQYF. CDR3 nucleotide sequence: TGTGCCAGCAGCTTGACAGGAAGAGAGACCCAGTACTTC.

The V call is TRBV4-3, the J call TRBJ2-1; no firm D call. Germline V CDR1 and CDR2: LGHNA, YSLEER. Trimming cost V 0 bases and J 8 bases, with 14 bases left between them. The CDR3 consists of 15 residues. The CDR3 spells CASSQEGSERYEQFF. Here the CDR3 DNA reads TGCGCCAGCAGCCAAGAAGGGTCGGAACGATATGAGCAGTTCTTC.

The gene calls are TRBV27 and TRBJ1-2; D not resolved. The CDR3 consists of 15 residues. Germline CDR1 and CDR2: MNHEY and SMNVEV (reference sequence). V was pared by 5 bases and J by 11 bases, with 24 bases between. The CDR3 DNA follows: TGTGCCAGCAGTACCATTATGCGCAGAGAAGGAGAATACACCTTC. Translating it yields CASSTIMRREGEYTF.

This rearrangement joins TRBV28 to TRBJ1-6, with 9 positions matching TRBD1. This CDR3 has 15 amino acids. The germline gives CDR1 MDHEN, CDR2 SYDVKM. Losses at the gene ends were 6 bases for V and 6 bases for J; bases not matched to a gene: 6. The CDR3 nucleotides are TGTGCCAGCAGCCTACAGGGGGCGCGTAATTCACCCCTCCACTTT. Protein product: CASSLQGARNSPLHF.

This chain joins TRBV30 and TRBJ1-5, with D possibly matching TRBD1 (5 bases). V was pared by 2 bases and J by 2 bases, with 7 bases between. Per the germline V gene, CDR1 is GTSNPN and CDR2 is SVGIG (reference sequence). This CDR3 has 13 residues. CDR3 in amino acids: CAWSQQGNQPQHF. In nucleotides, the CDR3 is TGTGCCTGGAGTCAACAGGGCAATCAGCCCCAGCATTTT.

The chain uses TRBV7-2 and TRBJ2-7; unclear D gene. V was cut by 1 base and J by 3 bases, with 7 bases left in between. The CDR3 runs 13 residues. Germline V gene sequence: CDR1 SGHTA, CDR2 FQGNSA. CDR3 sequence (DNA): TGTGCCAGCAGCTTAGAACAGAACTACGAGCAGTACTTC. The encoded protein is CASSLEQNYEQYF. Together with reference TRBV7-2 and TRBJ2-7, the CDR3 gives the full variable domain: GAGVSQSPSNKVTEKGKDVELRCDPISGHTALYWYRQSLGQGLEFLIYFQGNSAPDKSGLPSDRFSAERTGGSVSTLTIQRTQQEDSAVYLCASSLEQNYEQYFGPGTRLTVT.